Listed below are T cell receptor beta chains from one sample, sequenced in a study of blood T cells in healthy people across ages. MiXCR was run by TCRdb on the 5' RACE reads, yielding one entry per CDR3 protein. The table shows hundreds of thousands of distinct CDR3 sequences, with about half occurring only once. The sample taken for sequencing was blood. All receptors derive from an elderly man in good health. Each CDR3 is given without its conserved first and last residue.

J gene | V gene | CDR3 protein
TRBJ2-3 | TRBV16 | ASSQGAGSTDTQY
TRBJ2-3 | TRBV7-2 | ASSSGAVVVY
TRBJ2-1 | TRBV12-3/TRBV12-4 | ASQRPRQGAYNEQF
TRBJ2-7 | TRBV25-1 | ATGDKTYEQY
TRBJ2-7 | TRBV7-6 | ASSTGTISLEQY
TRBJ2-1 | TRBV19 | ASSRQGIKEQF
TRBJ2-1 | TRBV7-2 | ASSNPGQSPYEQF
TRBJ2-2 | TRBV7-2 | ASSLQLDTGELF
TRBJ2-3 | TRBV5-1 | ASSRGQGTDTQY
TRBJ2-3 | TRBV5-1 | ASSFSGELSTDTQY
TRBJ2-1 | TRBV10-3 | AISGPGTSGSHEQF
TRBJ2-3 | TRBV7-2 | ASSPQGSLTDTQY
TRBJ1-6 | TRBV9 | ASSPGGFNSPLH
TRBJ2-6 | TRBV21-1 | ASSKEEGGLTGANVLT
TRBJ2-2 | TRBV7-2 | ASSFSLRRFGELF
TRBJ2-3 | TRBV7-2 | ASSFTGTPSTDTQY
TRBJ2-3 | TRBV7-2 | ASSSLAGSDTQY
TRBJ2-1 | TRBV2 | ASWDRPNEQF
TRBJ2-5 | TRBV15 | ATSRGGTSGSSVQY
TRBJ2-7 | TRBV29-1 | SVGKDRGYEQY
TRBJ2-3 | TRBV12-3/TRBV12-4 | ASSDDRLGTDTQY
TRBJ2-1 | TRBV9 | ASSAPTYNEQF
TRBJ2-5 | TRBV28 | ASRTGGDVKTQY
TRBJ2-1 | TRBV6-2/TRBV6-3 | ASSYSGTSVRNEQF
TRBJ2-1 | TRBV28 | ASSLLLAGDNEQF
TRBJ2-1 | TRBV12-3/TRBV12-4 | ASSSGATYNEQF
TRBJ2-3 | TRBV20-1 | SAIMAGITDTQY
TRBJ2-1 | TRBV14 | ASSHRVRANEQF
TRBJ2-1 | TRBV20-1 | SARDAKGLGDEQF
NA | TRBV20-1 | SANRLPDYEQY
TRBJ1-2 | TRBV6-2/TRBV6-3 | ASSSRLEFGYT
TRBJ2-5 | TRBV21-1 | ASSKAPSGKAQETQY
TRBJ1-1 | TRBV5-1 | ASSLDGQGTTAF
TRBJ2-3 | TRBV6-6 | ASRSLIADTQY
TRBJ2-7 | TRBV7-9 | ASSPTRDPGTGNLYEQY
TRBJ2-2 | TRBV5-1 | ASDLGLANTGELF
TRBJ1-1 | TRBV24-1 | ATSEVGHLNTEAF
TRBJ2-1 | TRBV27 | ASSLAGLGVVHEQF
TRBJ2-7 | TRBV5-1 | ASSPDRDHEQY
TRBJ2-1 | TRBV4-2 | ASSPDYPNEQF
TRBJ1-5 | TRBV3-1 | ASSQGGQRQPQH
TRBJ2-4 | TRBV6-6 | ASSYSIRSLKDIQY